The 32 T cell receptor beta chains listed next were all sequenced from one sample in a study of CD8 T cells in Susac syndrome. RNA, at 0.5 to 1 ug, was reverse transcribed with random hexamers. TCRdb redid the calling of the immunoSEQ multiplex PCR reads with MiXCR, one entry per CDR3 protein. Of over 140,000 distinct CDR3 sequences listed, 85% to 95% are singletons. The sample was CD4+ T cells from PBMCs. The receptors come from a human donor with Susac syndrome.

The rearrangement joins TRBV2 to TRBJ2-2, with TRBD1 identical over 10 bases. V trimming: 6 bases; J trimming: 4 bases; junction bases outside the gene matches: 5. The CDR3 length is 15 residues. Germline-derived CDR1 and CDR2 are SNHLY and FYNNEI. The CDR3 loop reads CASRGTGAITGELFF. The CDR3 region has the DNA TGTGCCAGCAGGGGGACAGGGGCCATCACCGGGGAGCTGTTTTTT.

The CDR3 spells CASSYSGPWETQYF. The CDR3 DNA sequence: TGTGCCAGCAGTTACTCAGGGCCCTGGGAGACCCAGTACTTC. The chain carries TRBV6-5 and TRBJ2-5; D not certain. This CDR3 contains 14 residues. Germline lookup yields CDR1 MNHEY and CDR2 SVGAGI. Trimming shortened V by 0 bases and J by 5 bases, and 10 bases separated the two germline ends.

The J gene is TRBJ2-6, the V gene TRBV5-6; 7 bases are shared with TRBD1. Germline V gene data show CDR1 as SGHDT and CDR2 as YYEEEE. The trim removed 2 bases at V and 2 bases at J, leaving 7 bases unmatched. This CDR3 is 17 amino acids long. CDR3 sequence (DNA): TGTGCCAGCAGCTTACCTGCAGGGGGTGCTGGGGCCAACGTCCTGACTTTC. Protein sequence: CASSLPAGGAGANVLTF.

This rearrangement joins TRBV30 to TRBJ2-1; D gene unclear. The CDR3 totals 11 residues. Germline CDR1 reads GTSNPN; CDR2 reads SVGIG (reference sequence). Trimming shortened V by 2 bases and J by 9 bases, and 8 bases separated the two germline ends. The CDR3 loop reads CAWSSMGEQFF. CDR3 DNA sequence: TGTGCCTGGAGTTCGATGGGTGAGCAGTTCTTC.

V is TRBV30 and J is TRBJ2-7, with D tentatively TRBD2 (5 bases). V was clipped by 2 bases and J by 6 bases, with 14 bases between them. From germline, CDR1 is GTSNPN and CDR2 SVGIG (reference sequence). This CDR3 has 13 amino acids. The CDR3 sequence is CAWSRGPDGEQYF. The DNA of the CDR3 is TGTGCCTGGAGTCGAGGGCCCGACGGCGAGCAGTACTTC.

This clonotype was observed once. The chain joins TRBV7-8 to TRBJ1-2, with D possibly matching TRBD1 (6 bases). Germline V CDR1 and CDR2: SGHVS, FQNEAQ. Trimming took 5 bases from V and 5 from J, leaving 21 bases between them. CDR3 length: 16 amino acids. The CDR3 DNA is TGTGCCAGCAGCCAGGGGAGCACAATTTTAGGGTATGGCTACACCTTC. As protein: CASSQGSTILGYGYTF. The full variable domain, in which reference TRBV7-8 and TRBJ1-2 provide the parts outside the CDR3, is GAGVSQSPRYKVAKRGQDVALRCDPISGHVSLFWYQQALGQGPEFLTYFQNEAQLDKSGLPSDRFFAERPEGSVSTLKIQRTQQEDSAVYLCASSQGSTILGYGYTFGSGTRLTVV.

CDR3 nucleotides: TGTGCCAGCAGCTTAAGGAAAGGCCAAGAGACCCAGTACTTC. Protein sequence: CASSLRKGQETQYF. The V gene is TRBV7-9, the J gene TRBJ2-5; D gene ambiguous. Germline-derived CDR1 and CDR2 are SEHNR and FQNEAQ (reference sequence). The CDR3 extends over 14 amino acids. The V and J ends lost 2 bases and 1 base respectively, with 8 bases between them. Combining the CDR3 with reference TRBV7-9 and TRBJ2-5 gives the whole variable domain DTGVSQNPRHKITKRGQNVTFRCDPISEHNRLYWYRQTLGQGPEFLTYFQNEAQLEKSRLLSDRFSAERPKGSFSTLEIQRTEQGDSAMYLCASSLRKGQETQYFGPGTRLLVL.

The chain has TRBV7-9 and TRBJ1-4; a possible D gene is TRBD1 (6 bases). Trimming shortened V by 4 bases and J by 5 bases, and 11 bases separated the two germline ends. The V gene's germline CDR1 is SEHNR and CDR2 FQNEAQ (reference sequence). This CDR3 is built from 14 residues. CDR3 region: CASSSRGRNEKLFF. Here the CDR3 DNA reads TGTGCCAGCAGCTCCAGGGGTCGGAATGAAAAACTGTTTTTT.

The chain links TRBV12-3 or TRBV12-4 to TRBJ1-5; tentative D call: TRBD1 (5 bases). This CDR3 is built from 13 residues. V gave up 3 bases and J gave up 4 bases, with 7 bases separating them. This chain's CDR3 is CASSFSGNQPQHF. Here the CDR3 DNA reads TGTGCCAGCAGTTTTTCAGGGAATCAGCCCCAGCATTTT.

CDR3 protein: CASRGTPSYEQYF. The CDR3 bases are TGTGCCAGCAGGGGTACGCCGTCCTACGAGCAGTACTTC. The gene calls are TRBV28 and TRBJ2-7; no definite D call. The germline V and J ends were trimmed by 6 bases and 1 base, with 10 bases remaining between them. Germline V gene lookup returns CDR1 MDHEN and CDR2 SYDVKM. This CDR3 comprises 13 residues.

The rearrangement joins TRBV7-2 to TRBJ1-5; possible D gene TRBD1, 6 bases. Trimming stripped 2 bases from V and 10 bases from J, with 15 bases between. This CDR3 spans 14 amino acids. Per the germline V gene, CDR1 is SGHTA and CDR2 is FQGNSA. Written as DNA, the CDR3 is TGTGCCAGCAGCTTATTGGGGGCCCGGGAACCCCAGCATTTT. Amino acid sequence: CASSLLGAREPQHF.

This chain joins TRBV7-2 and TRBJ2-2; 7 nucleotides line up with TRBD1. The germline V gene encodes CDR1 SGHTA and CDR2 FQGNSA. This CDR3 contains 16 residues. With V trimmed by 2 bases and J by 1 base, 4 bases remained unmatched. CDR3 sequence: CASSLMGTVNTGELFF. The CDR3 DNA reads as TGTGCCAGCAGCTTAATGGGGACAGTGAACACCGGGGAGCTGTTTTTT.

The CDR3 nucleotides are TGTGCCAGCAGTGTTCAGGACAGGGGTACTGGGGCCAACGTCCTGACTTTC. It specifies CASSVQDRGTGANVLTF. The J gene is TRBJ2-6, the V gene TRBV2, with TRBD1 identical over 9 bases. The CDR3 consists of 17 residues. The junction had 6 bases not matched to a gene; V was cut back by 4 bases and J by 2 bases. Germline V gives CDR1 SNHLY, CDR2 FYNNEI.

The sample holds a few counts of this clonotype. The chain employs TRBV5-6 and TRBJ2-7, with TRBD1 matching over 9 bases. Trimming removed 1 base from V and 5 bases from J; junction bases left unmatched: 4. From germline, CDR1 is SGHDT and CDR2 YYEEEE. The CDR3 spans 14 residues. The CDR3 nucleotides read TGTGCCAGCAGCTTGACAGGACAGGGGAACGAGCAGTACTTC. The encoded protein is CASSLTGQGNEQYF.

The rearrangement links TRBV6-5 to TRBJ1-2; 10 positions agree with TRBD1. Germline CDR1 MNHEY, CDR2 SVGAGI. With 6 bases clipped from V and 7 bases from J, the junction kept 8 bases outside the gene matches. The CDR3 totals 14 residues. Here the CDR3 DNA reads TGTGCCAGCAGGTCCCCGGGGACAGGGGCTGGCTACACCTTC. Its protein product is CASRSPGTGAGYTF.

The rearrangement links TRBV18 to TRBJ1-2, with TRBD1 matching 8 bases. After removal of 3 bases from V and 5 bases from J, the junction contained 2 bases not matched to a gene. Germline CDR1 is KGHSH and CDR2 is LQKENI. This CDR3 is 13 amino acids long. This chain's CDR3 is CASSPRQGYGYTF. The CDR3 DNA reads TGTGCCAGCTCACCGCGACAGGGGTATGGCTACACCTTC.

The chain uses TRBV30 and TRBJ1-4; a possible D gene is TRBD1 (5 bases). There are 15 residues in the CDR3. V lost 3 bases and J lost 7, with 18 bases in between. Germline V gene lookup returns CDR1 GTSNPN and CDR2 SVGIG (reference sequence). The CDR3 here is CAWRIKPPGIEKLFF. The CDR3 DNA sequence: TGTGCCTGGAGGATTAAACCGCCAGGGATTGAAAAACTGTTTTTT.

The chain couples TRBV20-1 to TRBJ2-6; D is ambiguous. This CDR3 is 18 amino acids long. Germline CDR1 is DFQATT and CDR2 is SNEGSKA (reference sequence). V dropped 0 bases and J dropped 2 bases, with 17 bases sitting between them. The CDR3 loop reads CSARDPTKPRTGANVLTF. DNA of the CDR3: TGCAGTGCTAGAGATCCCACAAAACCCAGGACTGGGGCCAACGTCCTGACTTTC.

The chain employs TRBV29-1 and TRBJ2-3; 11 bases match TRBD2. J was trimmed by 4 bases and V by 6 bases; bases with no gene match: 15. CDR3 size: 17 residues. The V gene's germline CDR1 is SQVTM and CDR2 ANQGSEA. The CDR3 bases are TGCAGCGTCCGACCCCTTAGCGGGGGGGCTATTGCAGATACGCAGTATTTT. Amino acids: CSVRPLSGGAIADTQYF.

V usage is TRBV9 and J usage is TRBJ2-3; 9 bases map to TRBD1. Germline CDR1 is SGDLS and CDR2 is YYNGEE. This CDR3 is built from 15 residues. Trimming took 2 bases from V and 4 from J; bases not matched to a gene: 5. The CDR3: CASSVGQGISDTQYF. The CDR3 bases are TGTGCCAGCAGCGTCGGACAGGGGATTTCAGATACGCAGTATTTT.

This rearrangement joins TRBV6-4 to TRBJ2-1; TRBD2 aligns across 11 bases. The CDR3 consists of 14 residues. Germline V gene sequence: CDR1 MRHNA, CDR2 SNTAGT. After removal of 5 bases from V and 8 bases from J, the junction contained 5 bases not matched to a gene. The CDR3 sequence is CASSTSGSGDEQFF. DNA of the CDR3: TGTGCCAGCAGTACTAGCGGGAGCGGGGATGAGCAGTTCTTC.

The rearrangement joins TRBV10-3 to TRBJ2-1; D is ambiguous. Trimming took 8 bases from V and 7 from J, leaving 12 bases between them. This CDR3 comprises 12 residues. CDR1 and CDR2 from the germline V gene are ENHRY and SYGVKD. Here the CDR3 DNA reads TGTGCCATCGGCCAAGTTGGGAATGAGCAGTTCTTC. As protein: CAIGQVGNEQFF.

This clonotype was seen more than once but under ten times. The chain uses TRBV12-3 or TRBV12-4 and TRBJ2-5; TRBD1 aligns across 8 bases. The CDR3 is made up of 14 amino acids. The J segment lost 5 bases and the V segment lost 3 bases, leaving 5 bases of the junction unmatched. The CDR3 region has the DNA TGTGCCAGCAGTTTGTCAGGGGGCGGCGAGACCCAGTACTTC. Its translation: CASSLSGGGETQYF.

CDR3 DNA: TGTGCCATCAAGGTCGGACAGAGCTCTGGGGCCAACGTCCTGACTTTC. Amino acids: CAIKVGQSSGANVLTF. The chain is built from TRBV10-3 and TRBJ2-6; D perhaps matches TRBD1 (6 bases). This CDR3 comprises 16 residues. The germline V gene has CDR1 ENHRY and CDR2 SYGVKD. Between the trimmed V and J ends, which lost 7 bases and 0 bases, there was a span of 13 bases.

Of note for this clonotype: One junction end does not reproduce the germline sequence, and a read error may be involved. The chain is built from TRBV20-1 and TRBJ2-3; the D gene is possibly TRBD1 (6 bases). The CDR3 has 12 amino acids. The germline V gene has CDR1 DFQATT and CDR2 SNEGSKA (reference sequence). The chain's CDR3 is CSARDPGTDSPF. The CDR3 coding sequence is TGCAGTGCTAGAGATCCAGGGACGGACAGCCCTTTT.

A note on this clonotype: The germline gene is not matched at one end of the junction; a read error may be the cause. The CDR3 bases are TGCGCCAGCACCTTGGGACCTAACCAAGAGACCCAGTACTTC. It yields the protein CASTLGPNQETQYF. The chain uses TRBV5-1 and TRBJ2-5; D tentatively reads TRBD1 or TRBD2 (5 bases each). This CDR3 has 14 amino acids. CDR1 is SGHRS and CDR2 is YFSETQ in the germline V gene.

The count of this clonotype is one. The chain has TRBV3-1 and TRBJ2-3; D is ambiguous. This CDR3 is 13 amino acids long. The germline V gene encodes CDR1 LGHDT and CDR2 YNNKEL (reference sequence). Trimming cost V 5 bases and J 4 bases, with 10 bases left between them. The DNA of the CDR3 is TGTGCCAGCAGCTTTTCGAGAGCAGATACGCAGTATTTT. Its protein product is CASSFSRADTQYF.

The V and J genes are TRBV7-8 and TRBJ2-1, with 8 bases identical to TRBD2. The V gene end was trimmed by 6 bases and the J gene end by 6 bases; junction bases not matched to a gene: 16. This CDR3 contains 17 residues. Germline V CDR1 and CDR2: SGHVS, FQNEAQ. Written as DNA, the CDR3 is TGTGCCAGCAGATCCAAACAGGCAGGACTAGCCGGCAATGAGCAGTTCTTC. Protein sequence: CASRSKQAGLAGNEQFF.

J is TRBJ1-2 and V is TRBV28; TRBD1 matches 8 bases. There are 16 residues in the CDR3. In germline, CDR1 is MDHEN, CDR2 SYDVKM. J was trimmed by 4 bases and V by 5 bases; bases with no gene match: 12. CDR3 in DNA: TGTGCCAGCAGTGCCGGGACAGGCCTCTTTGGCTATGGCTACACCTTC. Translated: CASSAGTGLFGYGYTF.

V and J are TRBV20-1 and TRBJ2-7; 9 bases are shared with TRBD1. J lost 2 bases, V lost 4 bases, and 9 bases had no gene match. The germline V gene encodes CDR1 DFQATT and CDR2 SNEGSKA (reference sequence). The CDR3 covers 15 residues. The CDR3 region has the DNA TGCAGTGCTACCCACCCGGGGACAGGGCCCTACGAGCAGTACTTC. Amino acid sequence: CSATHPGTGPYEQYF.

This CDR3 reads CASSPQADYNYGYTF. CDR3 nucleotides: TGCGCCAGCAGTCCGCAGGCTGACTATAACTATGGCTACACCTTC. V usage is TRBV5-1 and J usage is TRBJ1-2; no clear D gene. V shed 5 bases and J shed 1 base, with 15 bases lying between them. The CDR3 runs 15 residues. Germline assignment: CDR1 SGHRS and CDR2 YFSETQ.

CDR3 protein: CSAKEPLGTQYF. CDR3 nucleotide sequence: TGCAGTGCCAAGGAGCCTCTCGGGACCCAGTACTTC. The J gene is TRBJ2-5, the V gene TRBV20-1; D not certain. CDR3 length: 12 amino acids. Trimming left V 6 bases short and J 7 bases short, with 15 bases between. Per the germline V gene, CDR1 is DFQATT and CDR2 is SNEGSKA (reference sequence).